This T cell receptor (beta chain) was sequenced for a study of T cells in Graves' hyperthyroidism and ophthalmopathy (dated by TCRdb to the late 2010s). Looking at the study overall: Peripheral blood was collected at initial diagnosis, before any treatment. To identify TCR V-J signatures that set the groups apart, the researchers used a discovery cohort of more than 95 patients, made up of 43 with Graves' ophthalmopathy and about 59 with stable Graves' hyperthyroidism. According to the paper, TCR Vbeta CDR3 sequencing was carried out on over 130 peripheral blood samples, which came from around 43 ophthalmopathy, around 74 hyperthyroidism and approximately 17 progressor patients. After blood sampling, hyperthyroidism patients were treated with methimazole at a starting dose of 30 mg daily, and ophthalmopathy patients were treated with high-dose intravenous methylprednisolone. The roughly 100 discovery patients were randomly split 7:3 into training and test sets. Whether ophthalmopathy could be predicted prospectively was tested in an independent validation cohort made up of approximately 19 hyperthyroidism patients plus 17 patients who later progressed to ophthalmopathy. In about six Graves' hyperthyroidism patients, the study also compared T-cell repertoires from thyroid tissue with T-cell repertoires from blood. The full study reports these points: In validation, the model predicted progression to ophthalmopathy a median of 6.5 months before onset, with about 71% sensitivity and roughly 79% specificity. Sample size was not statistically predetermined, and blinding of investigators to group allocation was not performed. Ophthalmopathy was separated from stable hyperthyroidism by a 13 V-J signature model, with 85% to 90% sensitivity and roughly 81% specificity obtained in cross-validation and 80%/75% obtained in testing. Most expanded thyroid clonotypes (frequency above 0.001) were also detected in blood, a finding suggesting that blood repertoires may reflect thyroid immune responses.

Looking up the germline V gene (reference sequence) yields CDR1 SGHKS and CDR2 YYEKEE. Trimmed from V: 0 bases; trimmed from J: 1 base; junction bases lacking a gene match: 5. From the cysteine up to the phenylalanine, the CDR3 has a length of 16 residues. Here the CDR3 DNA is all that survives: 48 bases in frame from base 1. The hyperthyroidism patients were between 18 and 65 years old and newly diagnosed, with a disease duration of less than 2 months. The study excluded patients with uncontrolled infections, other autoimmune diseases, pregnancy or lactation. Diagnoses relied on clinical symptoms, serum thyroxine and TRAb, thyroid ultrasound and orbital computed tomography. For progressor patients, blood was drawn at the first diagnosis of hyperthyroidism, before any ophthalmopathy symptoms had appeared. PBMCs were separated from roughly 10 ml of fresh peripheral blood using Ficoll-Paque density gradient centrifugation. Progressor patients were first diagnosed with Graves' hyperthyroidism and then developed ophthalmopathy during follow-up. Trizol reagent was used to extract total RNA, and RNA quality was then checked on an Agilent 2100 Bioanalyzer.

The TCR beta CDR3 regions were amplified from the RNA transcripts. For the first round of RT-PCR on the TCR CDR3, the HTBI primer set was used together with the Qiagen OneStep RT-PCR kit. Libraries were constructed in a second round of multiplex PCR, after which size selection and purification were carried out. The libraries were sequenced on an Illumina HiSeq2000 using paired-end 100 bp reads. The paper's processing steps were these. Raw data were processed with SOAPnuke, discarding reads with adapters, uncalled bases, mean Phred below 15, or no exact constant-primer or identifier match. COPE v1.2.5 was used to merge the high-quality paired reads, and each unique nucleotide sequence was defined as a clonotype. MiTCR v1.1 was used to align clonotypes to the IMGT TRBV, TRBD and TRBJ reference segments. The analysis included only V-J combinations with a frequency above 0.0001, which together covered around 99% of the repertoires. The TCS score was defined as the ratio of F50 (clonal expansion) to E x V (chaos), calculated using BLOSUM62-based TCRdist between CDR3 peptides within each V-J. Welch's t-statistics and random forest reduced several hundred V-J features to roughly 13, which were used in a naive Bayes classifier (R e1071). TCRdb itself trimmed the public reads at Q25 with fastp, ran MiXCR and retained productive beta chains. All rows with the same CDR3 protein become a single entry with the most common DNA and genes. These V and J calls are TCRdb output, not the study's own analysis. This sample comprises hundreds of thousands of distinct CDR3 sequences, approximately 15% of them detected only once. In total, the top ten clones hold 4.5% to 6% of the sample.

This clonotype has more than one count but fewer than ten. It has no known antigen specificity. Base-call qualities are not available, and no considerably larger clone is one nucleotide away. The sample was blood. This receptor chain uses TRBV5-5 and TRBJ2-7; 9 middle bases align to TRBD2. The origin of this receptor is a woman in her twenties or thirties with Graves' hyperthyroidism that later progressed to Graves' ophthalmopathy. The nucleotides are TGTGCCAGCAGCTTGGCTAGCGGGGATCAATCCTACGAGCAGTACTTC. It codes for CASSLASGDQSYEQYF.